The 5 T cell receptor beta chains presented below share a single source sample, sequenced in a study of neurological immune-mediated disorders. Via MiXCR, TCRdb re-called the 5' RACE reads, giving one row per CDR3 protein. This sample yields more than 50,000 distinct CDR3 sequences, of which roughly 3.5% are seen a single time; around 2.2% belongs to the top ten. The sequenced sample was PBMCs. All receptors derive from a woman between 45 and 65 years old with multiple sclerosis.

This clonotype was counted many times. V and J are TRBV7-6 and TRBJ2-1; D is unclear. Germline CDR1 SGHVS, CDR2 FNYEAQ. The CDR3 spans 11 residues. Trimming left V 5 bases short and J 10 bases short, with 9 bases between. This CDR3 is CASSLWGEQFF. The DNA for the CDR3 is TGTGCCAGCAGCCTTTGGGGAGAGCAGTTCTTC.

The sample holds a few counts of this clonotype. J is TRBJ1-5 and V is TRBV6-2 or TRBV6-3, with D perhaps matching TRBD1 (6 bases). Germline assignment: CDR1 MNHEY and CDR2 SVGEGT. CDR3 length: 12 residues. V was shortened by 6 bases and J by 13 bases, with 16 bases between the two germline ends. As DNA, the CDR3 is TGTGCCAGCAGAGCAAACCGGGACATACAGCATTTT. Protein: CASRANRDIQHF.

The V gene is TRBV7-8, the J gene TRBJ2-6, with a possible D match to TRBD1 (6 bases). This CDR3 has 16 residues. Trimming took 4 bases from V and 0 from J, leaving 10 bases between them. The germline V gene has CDR1 SGHVS and CDR2 FQNEAQ. The CDR3 loop reads CASSSGHYSGANVLTF. CDR3 DNA sequence: TGTGCCAGCAGCTCGGGACACTACTCTGGGGCCAACGTCCTGACTTTC.

This clonotype was recorded at least ten times. The chain carries TRBV7-8 and TRBJ1-1, with a weak D call TRBD1 (5 bases). CDR1 is SGHVS, CDR2 FQNEAQ, per germline. V gave up 1 base and J gave up 7 bases, with 13 bases separating them. The CDR3 is 14 amino acids. CDR3 nucleotides: TGTGCCAGCAGCTTAGGGGGGGGTGGCATTGAAGCTTTCTTT. This gives the protein CASSLGGGGIEAFF.

This clonotype has only a few counts. This chain connects TRBV6-6 to TRBJ2-1; the D is unclear. Germline-derived CDR1 and CDR2 are MNHNY and SVGAGI (reference sequence). CDR3 length equals 15 residues. V lost 0 bases and J 2 bases, leaving 8 bases between the germline ends. CDR3 in amino acids: CASSYSPGPYNEQFF. CDR3 nucleotide sequence: TGTGCCAGCAGTTACTCGCCAGGACCCTACAATGAGCAGTTCTTC.